The clone carrying this TCR beta chain has a single count. The antigen remains unidentified. The study drew all its donors from Caucasian adults living in Nashville, Tennessee. This specimen comes from a study of shared clonotypes between healthy human individuals. This CDR3 has 17 amino acids. Germline loops: CDR1 KGHSH, CDR2 LQKENI. Trimming left V 1 base short and J 1 base short, with 15 bases between. Sorted-subset replicate PCRs used about 0.2 ug DNA, tens of thousands of T cell genomes. Method: immunoSEQ multiplex PCR; TCRdb's copy keeps in-frame clones and lacks some. The data contain 1,400,000 or so clones, approximately 98.5% of them singletons. Points from the study as a whole: Donors were few, which limited the genetic and exposure-history diversity represented. Generally, naive subsets (rather than memory subsets) showed larger estimated richness.

The gene calls are TRBV18 and TRBJ2-3, with a tentative D call TRBD1 (6 bases). The TCR was taken from a man aged 25 to 40 in good health. Sequencing was done on a sample of naive CD4+ T cells sorted from blood. Subset meaning: CD45RA+ positively selected. The CDR3 DNA is TGTGCCAGCTCACCACTAGCTGGGGGCGCCCGCACAGATACGCAGTATTTT. It translates to CASSPLAGGARTDTQYF.